These T cell receptor beta chains were read from a single sample in a study of blood T cell repertoires in COVID-19. This table comes from immunoSEQ multiplex PCR, and its TCRdb copy is limited to in-frame clones, with some not included. The sample includes roughly 67,000 clones, 76% of them seen just once. Specimen: peripheral blood. The source of these receptors is a woman in her forties or fifties with active or convalescent COVID-19. Both conserved end residues are part of each CDR3. D genes are given only for firm matches. A clone size is listed for some rows: how often the clone was seen (once, few, many), or a class if it is expanded.

clone_size	v_call	d_call	j_call	cdr3_aa	cdr3_nt
NA	TRBV6-2/TRBV6-3	NA	TRBJ2-2	CASSPRQLSNTGELFF	TGTGCCAGCAGCCCCAGACAATTGTCGAACACCGGGGAGCTGTTTTTT
NA	TRBV7-9	NA	TRBJ1-1	CASSWAGGMNTEAFF	TGTGCCAGCAGCTGGGCGGGGGGAATGAACACTGAAGCTTTCTTT
NA	TRBV10-3	NA	TRBJ2-3	CAINGEPGDTQYF	TGTGCCATCAATGGGGAGCCGGGGGATACGCAGTATTTT
NA	TRBV10-3	NA	TRBJ1-1	CAIAGQGSGNTEAFF	TGTGCCATCGCCGGGCAGGGTAGCGGAAACACTGAAGCTTTCTTT
NA	TRBV4-2	NA	TRBJ1-5	CASSQEVGGGAYQPQHF	TGTGCCAGCAGCCAAGAGGTCGGGGGAGGGGCGTATCAGCCCCAGCATTTT
NA	TRBV18	NA	TRBJ1-1	CASSPSPTREAFF	TGTGCCAGCTCACCAAGTCCCACCCGGGAAGCTTTCTTT
NA	TRBV13	NA	TRBJ1-1	CASSAVRWNTEAFF	TGTGCCAGCAGCGCGGTGCGGTGGAACACTGAAGCTTTCTTT
NA	TRBV2	NA	TRBJ1-4	CASSEVPATNEKLFF	TGTGCCAGCTCCGAGGTCCCAGCAACTAATGAAAAACTGTTTTTT
NA	TRBV7-8	NA	TRBJ2-7	CASSSPGHPKAYEQYF	TGTGCCAGCAGCTCCCCGGGACACCCTAAGGCCTACGAGCAGTACTTC
many	TRBV7-2	NA	TRBJ2-3	CASSLDRGKTDTQYF	TGTGCCAGCAGCTTAGATAGGGGAAAAACCGATACGCAGTATTTT
NA	TRBV6-2/TRBV6-3	TRBD2	TRBJ2-6	CASSPRLAGGPFGANVLTF	TGTGCCAGCAGTCCCCGACTAGCGGGAGGGCCGTTTGGGGCCAACGTCCTGACTTTC
once	TRBV7-2	NA	TRBJ2-2	CASSFPKGLAGELFF	TGTGCCAGCAGCTTCCCCAAGGGGTTGGCCGGGGAGCTGTTTTTT
once	TRBV11-2	TRBD2	TRBJ2-1	CASSSTSGRGNEQFF	TGTGCCAGCAGCTCGACTAGCGGGAGGGGTAATGAGCAGTTCTTC
NA	TRBV30	NA	TRBJ1-2	CAWSVRALGGNNPTF	TGTGCCTGGAGTGTAAGGGCCCTGGGGGGAAACAACCCCACCTTC
NA	TRBV18	TRBD2	TRBJ2-7	CASSPTSGIDEQYF	TGTGCCAGCTCACCGACTAGCGGGATTGACGAGCAGTACTTC
few	TRBV6-5	NA	TRBJ2-7	CASRGTGVLNEQYF	TGTGCCAGCAGGGGGACGGGAGTTCTCAACGAGCAGTACTTC
NA	TRBV6-6	NA	TRBJ1-6	CASSYSGGNSPLHF	TGTGCCAGCAGTTACTCGGGGGGGAATTCACCCCTCCACTTT
NA	TRBV7-2	TRBD2	TRBJ2-1	CASSLGTSPYNEQFF	TGTGCCAGCAGCTTAGGGACTAGCCCATACAATGAGCAGTTCTTC
NA	TRBV4-1	NA	TRBJ1-1	CASSQDKGGLNTEAFF	TGCGCCAGCAGCCAAGATAAAGGCGGGCTGAACACTGAAGCTTTCTTT